These 23 T cell receptor beta chains were sequenced from one sample in a study of T cell repertoires in cytomegalovirus infection. The antigens these receptors bind are not known. TCRdb processed the reads anew with MiXCR; each CDR3 protein has one entry. This table has about a million distinct CDR3 sequences, roughly 31% appearing once. Sequenced here: cultured CD8+ T cells from PBMCs, sampled from culture after CMV antigen stimulation. These receptors were collected from a human donor in good health (CMV status not recorded). Some clones in this sample may be carry-over from other donors' samples.

The gene calls are TRBV4-1 and TRBJ1-5; no clear D. CDR1 is MGHRA and CDR2 is YSYEKL in the germline V gene. The V and J ends lost 4 bases and 5 bases respectively, with 15 bases between them. This CDR3 spans 15 amino acids. The CDR3 DNA reads TGCGCCAGCAGCCCTTATACGGGAAAGCATCAGCCCCAGCATTTT. This gives the protein CASSPYTGKHQPQHF.

This rearrangement joins TRBV5-4 to TRBJ2-3, with no clear D. CDR1 SGHNT and CDR2 YYREEE come from the germline V gene (reference sequence). This CDR3 has 14 residues. Trimming took off 4 bases at V and 4 bases at J, with 13 bases between the two ends. The chain's CDR3 is CASSPKWGADTQYF. CDR3 nucleotides: TGTGCCAGCAGCCCCAAGTGGGGTGCAGATACGCAGTATTTT.

About this clonotype itself: This may stem from a read error, because a much larger clone lies one nucleotide away. V usage is TRBV27 and J usage is TRBJ1-6; D call uncertain. Germline V lookup: CDR1 MNHEY, CDR2 SMNVEV (reference sequence). This CDR3 has 13 residues. The CDR3 spells CASSLSANSPIHF. In nucleotides, the CDR3 is TGTGCCAGCAGTTTATCCGCAAATTCACCCATCCACTTT.

The V gene is TRBV27, the J gene TRBJ2-2; D not resolved. The V end was cut by 3 bases, the J end by 0 bases, with 11 bases between. The CDR3 consists of 16 residues. The V gene's germline CDR1 is MNHEY and CDR2 SMNVEV (reference sequence). CDR3 nucleotides: TGTGCCAGCAGTTTCCGACGGTACACGAACACCGGGGAGCTGTTTTTT. Encoded protein: CASSFRRYTNTGELFF.

The J gene is TRBJ2-6, the V gene TRBV10-3; TRBD2 aligns across 7 bases. CDR3 size: 16 residues. With 8 bases clipped from V and 2 bases from J, the junction kept 9 bases outside the gene matches. From germline, CDR1 is ENHRY and CDR2 SYGVKD. CDR3 protein: CAILYRGVAGANVLTF. The CDR3 DNA reads as TGTGCCATCCTATATCGGGGGGTAGCTGGGGCCAACGTCCTGACTTTC.

This clonotype was seen only a few times. This chain connects TRBV5-4 to TRBJ1-1; TRBD1 might be the D (5 bases). CDR1 is SGHNT, CDR2 YYREEE, per germline (reference sequence). Deletions cut 2 bases from V and 3 bases from J, with 11 bases between. The CDR3 is made up of 14 amino acids. The CDR3 bases are TGTGCCAGCAGCTTCCGGGGCCAGTACACTGAAGCTTTCTTT. Protein sequence: CASSFRGQYTEAFF. Supplemented by reference TRBV5-4 and TRBJ1-1, the full variable domain reads ETGVTQSPTHLIKTRGQQVTLRCSSQSGHNTVSWYQQALGQGPQFIFQYYREEENGRGNFPPRFSGLQFPNYSSELNVNALELDDSALYLCASSFRGQYTEAFFGQGTRLTVV.

The chain joins TRBV19 to TRBJ1-2; 10 bases line up with TRBD1. The CDR3 has 14 residues. V lost 10 bases to trimming and J lost 4 bases; unmatched junction nucleotides: 9. Germline CDR1 is LNHDA and CDR2 is SQIVND (reference sequence). The CDR3 region has the DNA TGTGCCACCACCCACCGGGACAGGGGCTATGGCTACACCTTC. This encodes CATTHRDRGYGYTF.

This clonotype was seen ten or more times. V and J are TRBV7-8 and TRBJ2-7; 8 bases map to TRBD1. The CDR3 covers 18 residues. From germline, CDR1 is SGHVS and CDR2 FQNEAQ. V was clipped by 1 base and J by 6 bases; unmatched bases: 17. CDR3 residues: CASSLDQGAAYGMGEQYV. In DNA form, the CDR3 reads TGTGCCAGCAGCTTAGATCAGGGGGCGGCCTACGGTATGGGCGAGCAGTACGTC.

The sample holds many counts of this clonotype. The chain joins TRBV7-6 to TRBJ1-3; a weak D match, TRBD1 (6 bases). Between the trimmed V and J ends, which lost 2 bases and 0 bases, there was a span of 20 bases. The CDR3 runs 19 residues. Germline CDR1 SGHVS, CDR2 FNYEAQ. CDR3 in amino acids: CASSLFVSRTASSGNTIYF. CDR3 sequence (DNA): TGTGCCAGCAGCTTATTCGTGTCGCGGACAGCGAGCTCTGGAAACACCATATATTTT.

This clonotype was observed at least ten times. This chain joins TRBV19 and TRBJ2-2; D is unresolved. This CDR3 has 15 residues. The V and J ends lost 0 bases and 2 bases respectively, with 7 bases between them. The germline gives CDR1 LNHDA, CDR2 SQIVND (reference sequence). CDR3 nucleotides: TGTGCCAGTAGTATAGATGCCGGAAACACCGGGGAGCTGTTTTTT. Translated, it gives CASSIDAGNTGELFF.

The V and J genes are TRBV18 and TRBJ1-2; D possibly corresponds to TRBD1 (5 bases). The length of the CDR3 is 16 residues. V dropped 2 bases and J dropped 8 bases, with 21 bases sitting between them. Germline V gene data show CDR1 as KGHSH and CDR2 as LQKENI. CDR3 DNA: TGTGCCAGCTCACCAGATGAACAGGCTTCTCCCCTAGGCTACACCTTC. Residues: CASSPDEQASPLGYTF.

This clonotype was detected a few times. This chain uses TRBV11-3 with TRBJ2-1; 7 nucleotides line up with TRBD1. Per germline, CDR1 SGHNT and CDR2 YENEEA. Trimming took 1 base from V and 8 from J; bases not matched to a gene: 8. The CDR3 has 15 amino acids. The CDR3 region has the DNA TGTGCCAGCAGCTTAGGCTTGACAGGGCCCCATGAGCAGTTCTTC. This gives the protein CASSLGLTGPHEQFF.

Many counts were recorded for this clonotype. The chain couples TRBV7-2 to TRBJ2-1; 8 bases agree with TRBD1. Germline CDR1 and CDR2: SGHTA and FQGNSA. The CDR3 spans 16 residues. The V and J ends lost 5 bases and 1 base, in that order; junction bases with no gene match: 7. CDR3: CASSPETGVSYNEQFF. CDR3 DNA: TGTGCCAGCAGCCCGGAGACAGGGGTATCCTACAATGAGCAGTTCTTC.

Details on this clonotype: A much larger clone lies one base from this, so it may be a read error. The chain couples TRBV7-6 to TRBJ2-1, with unresolved D. CDR1 is SGHVS and CDR2 is FNYEAQ in the germline V gene. V lost 9 bases, J lost 6 bases, and 15 bases lay in between. This CDR3 spans 13 amino acids. The CDR3 region is CARSPTQANEQFF. CDR3 sequence (DNA): TGTGCCAGAAGCCCCACGCAGGCCAATGAGCAGTTCTTC.

This chain joins TRBV20-1 and TRBJ1-1; 7 nucleotides agree with TRBD1. The CDR3 runs to 12 residues. Germline loops: CDR1 DFQATT, CDR2 SNEGSKA (reference sequence). The trim removed 4 bases at V and 7 bases at J, leaving 6 bases unmatched. Here the CDR3 reads CSAIGTAYEAFF. In DNA form, the CDR3 reads TGCAGTGCTATCGGGACAGCGTATGAAGCTTTCTTT.

The CDR3 loop reads CAISEPGENTEAFF. CDR3 DNA: TGTGCCATCAGTGAGCCAGGAGAGAACACTGAAGCTTTCTTT. This chain connects TRBV10-3 to TRBJ1-1; D is unclear. CDR3 length: 14 residues. Trimming took off 2 bases at V and 1 base at J, with 8 bases between the two ends. Germline CDR1 is ENHRY and CDR2 is SYGVKD.

This clonotype has ten or more counts. The rearrangement links TRBV7-9 to TRBJ1-6; D ambiguous. The CDR3 contains 13 residues. The germline CDR1 and CDR2 sequences are SEHNR and FQNEAQ (reference sequence). The CDR3 here is CAVGGTYNSPLHF. CDR3 DNA sequence: TGTGCGGTCGGTGGTACTTATAATTCACCCCTCCACTTT.

This clonotype was counted ten times or more. The CDR3 reads CASSLISGEGYEQYF. The DNA of the CDR3 is TGTGCCAGCAGCTTAATTTCCGGGGAGGGCTACGAGCAGTACTTC. The chain couples TRBV7-8 to TRBJ2-7, with 7 bases aligning to TRBD2. V shed 2 bases, J shed 3 bases, and the junction held 7 bases outside the gene matches. The CDR3 spans 15 residues. Germline assignment: CDR1 SGHVS and CDR2 FQNEAQ.

This clonotype was counted a few times. The rearrangement joins TRBV6-1 to TRBJ2-5; 7 bases match TRBD2. V was pared by 6 bases and J by 5 bases, with 12 bases of the junction left unmatched. From germline, CDR1 is MNHNS and CDR2 SASEGT. The CDR3 extends over 15 amino acids. The CDR3 reads CASRPREGGVETQYF. The CDR3 coding sequence is TGTGCCAGCAGGCCTAGGGAGGGAGGAGTTGAGACCCAGTACTTC.

The V call is TRBV18, the J call TRBJ2-7, with TRBD2 matching 7 bases. The CDR3 sequence is 13 residues long. The germline V gene has CDR1 KGHSH and CDR2 LQKENI. Trimming cost V 0 bases and J 6 bases; bases outside gene matches: 2. The CDR3 region is CASSPPSGIEQYV. The CDR3 DNA reads TGTGCCAGCTCACCACCGAGCGGGATCGAGCAGTACGTC.

The CDR3 loop is CASRTWTGINQPQHF. In DNA form, the CDR3 reads TGTGCCAGCAGGACCTGGACAGGGATCAATCAGCCCCAGCATTTT. V usage is TRBV6-2 or TRBV6-3 and J usage is TRBJ1-5; 8 bases are a match to TRBD1. CDR3 size: 15 residues. Germline values: CDR1 MNHEY, CDR2 SVGEGT. V shed 6 bases and J 3 bases; nucleotides not matched to a gene: 7.

This chain connects TRBV27 to TRBJ1-4; TRBD1 matches at 9 bases. V was clipped by 5 bases and J by 8 bases; unmatched bases: 6. Germline assignment: CDR1 MNHEY and CDR2 SMNVEV (reference sequence). CDR3 size: 14 residues. The CDR3 region is CASSPGDRAEKLFF. The CDR3 DNA reads TGTGCCAGCAGTCCGGGGGACAGGGCCGAAAAACTGTTTTTT.

This clonotype has ten or more counts. The chain is built from TRBV7-9 and TRBJ1-2, with D unresolved. The germline V and J ends were trimmed by 1 base and 6 bases, with 6 bases remaining between them. Per the germline V gene, CDR1 is SEHNR and CDR2 is FQNEAQ (reference sequence). The CDR3 extends over 12 amino acids. In nucleotides, the CDR3 is TGTGCCAGCAGCTTAGTGACCGATGGCTACACCTTC. Residues: CASSLVTDGYTF.